Listed below are T cell receptor beta chains from one sample, sequenced in a study of T cell repertoires in cytomegalovirus infection. TCRdb called the reads again in MiXCR, with one record for every CDR3 protein. The sample includes about 770,000 distinct CDR3 sequences, almost 30% of them seen just once. Antigens for these TCRs are unknown. Here the sequenced sample was cultured CD8+ T cells from PBMCs, taken from culture after CMV antigen stimulation. These receptors came from a human donor in good health (CMV status not recorded). Some clones in this sample may be carry-over from other donors' samples. CDR3s include the opening cysteine and the closing phenylalanine or tryptophan. A D gene is named only where the DNA matches it firmly. Size is omitted from some rows. Given values are once, few, many or a class for expanded clones.

size: few; D: .; J: TRBJ2-1; V: TRBV12-5; DNA: TGTGCTAGTGGTTTGGGACTTGAGCAGTTCTTC; CDR3: CASGLGLEQFF
size: few; D: .; J: TRBJ2-2; V: TRBV4-3; DNA: TGCGCCAGCAGCCAAGATTTCCGGACCGGGGAGCTGTTTTTT; CDR3: CASSQDFRTGELFF
size: many; D: .; J: TRBJ2-7; V: TRBV7-6; DNA: TGTGCCAGCAGCTCCGGAAGGGCCTCCTACGAGCAGTACTTC; CDR3: CASSSGRASYEQYF
size: .; D: .; J: TRBJ2-2; V: TRBV6-2/TRBV6-3; DNA: TGTGCCAGCAGTTATGCAAGTATCACCGGGGAGCTGTTTTTT; CDR3: CASSYASITGELFF
size: many; D: .; J: TRBJ2-7; V: TRBV7-6; DNA: TGTGCCAGCAGCTTAGGAGGGAGCCCACATGACGAGCAGTACTTC; CDR3: CASSLGGSPHDEQYF
size: .; D: .; J: TRBJ2-7; V: TRBV19; DNA: TGTGCCAGTAGTGCCGGGACCCGTACCTACGAGCAGTACTTC; CDR3: CASSAGTRTYEQYF
size: few; D: .; J: TRBJ2-7; V: TRBV12-3/TRBV12-4; DNA: TGTGCCAGCAGTTTAGCGTTGGCGGCCTACGAGCAGTACTTC; CDR3: CASSLALAAYEQYF
size: .; D: .; J: TRBJ2-7; V: TRBV14; DNA: TGTGCCAGCAGCCAAGATTACAGGCGGCTGAACTTC; CDR3: CASSQDYRRLNF
size: .; D: .; J: TRBJ2-1; V: TRBV7-9; DNA: TGTGCCAGCAGCGGCCGGGACACAAGACAATATGAGCAGTTCTTC; CDR3: CASSGRDTRQYEQFF
size: few; D: .; J: TRBJ2-1; V: TRBV7-3; DNA: TGTGCCAGCAGCGCCTTGACGGGGAGAGAACCCTACAATGAGCAGTTCTTC; CDR3: CASSALTGREPYNEQFF
size: .; D: .; J: TRBJ2-3; V: TRBV3-1; DNA: TGTGCCAGCAGCCAAGAACCGAGGGGAAATACGCAGTATTTT; CDR3: CASSQEPRGNTQYF
size: .; D: .; J: TRBJ2-3; V: TRBV6-1; DNA: TGTGCCAGCAGTTACGGGGCAGGGACCCCAGATACGCAGTATTTT; CDR3: CASSYGAGTPDTQYF
size: many; D: TRBD1; J: TRBJ1-1; V: TRBV23-1; DNA: TGCGCCAGCAGTCATTACAGGGGACGCGGGACCAACACTGAAGCTTTCTTT; CDR3: CASSHYRGRGTNTEAFF
size: many; D: .; J: TRBJ1-1; V: TRBV7-2; DNA: TGTGCCAGCAGCGCCCCAGCGAACACTGAAGCTTTCTTT; CDR3: CASSAPANTEAFF
size: .; D: TRBD1; J: TRBJ2-3; V: TRBV12-5; DNA: TGTGCTAGTGGTTTCGAAGTTTCAGGGGGAGATACGCAGTATTTT; CDR3: CASGFEVSGGDTQYF
size: .; D: .; J: TRBJ1-5; V: TRBV7-8; DNA: TGTGCCAGCAGCCGAATCGGCAGGGAGGGCAATCAGCCCCAGCATTTT; CDR3: CASSRIGREGNQPQHF
size: .; D: .; J: TRBJ2-1; V: TRBV6-1; DNA: TGTGCCAGCAGTTACAGGGCCGGCTACAATGAGCAGTTCTTC; CDR3: CASSYRAGYNEQFF
size: .; D: .; J: TRBJ2-7; V: TRBV18; DNA: TGTGCCAGCTCACCACCCGACAGGTCTGACTCCTACGAGCAGTACTTC; CDR3: CASSPPDRSDSYEQYF
size: .; D: .; J: TRBJ2-5; V: TRBV15; DNA: TGTGCCACCAGCCCTCCGAGTGAGACCCAGTACTTC; CDR3: CATSPPSETQYF
size: many; D: TRBD1; J: TRBJ1-5; V: TRBV4-1; DNA: TGCGCCAGCAGCCAAGAGGTGGGGACAGTTAATCAGCCCCAGCATTTT; CDR3: CASSQEVGTVNQPQHF
size: few; D: TRBD1; J: TRBJ2-3; V: TRBV18; DNA: TGTGCCAGCTCACCAGCTATGACCGGGACAGGGCGAGGCACAGATACGCAGTATTTT; CDR3: CASSPAMTGTGRGTDTQYF
size: .; D: .; J: TRBJ2-3; V: TRBV18; DNA: TGTGCCAGCTCATCTCTAGCGTACCTCACAGATACGCAGTATTTT; CDR3: CASSSLAYLTDTQYF
size: .; D: .; J: TRBJ2-1; V: TRBV4-1; DNA: TGTGCCAGCAGCCAAGGGGGGGACGGGAATTTCTTC; CDR3: CASSQGGDGNFF
size: .; D: .; J: TRBJ2-1; V: TRBV27; DNA: TGTGCCAGCAGTTTGGCGACGGGACGGCAGTTCTTC; CDR3: CASSLATGRQFF
size: .; D: .; J: TRBJ2-7; V: TRBV10-3; DNA: TGTGCCATCAGTATTCCTAGCGAGTACGAGCAGTACTTC; CDR3: CAISIPSEYEQYF
size: few; D: .; J: TRBJ1-4; V: TRBV2; DNA: TGTGCCAGCAGGACAACAACTAATGAAAAACTGTTTTTT; CDR3: CASRTTTNEKLFF
size: many; D: TRBD1; J: TRBJ2-7; V: TRBV7-6; DNA: TGTGCCAGCAGCTGGGGACAGGGGAACGAGCAGTACTTC; CDR3: CASSWGQGNEQYF
size: .; D: .; J: TRBJ2-1; V: TRBV19; DNA: TGTGCCAGTTCCGGACACATCTACAATGAGCAGTTCTTC; CDR3: CASSGHIYNEQFF
size: .; D: TRBD1; J: TRBJ1-2; V: TRBV5-4; DNA: TGTGCCAGCAGCGACCTGGGGACAGTCTATGGCTACACCTTC; CDR3: CASSDLGTVYGYTF
size: .; D: .; J: TRBJ2-3; V: TRBV28; DNA: TGTGCCAGCAGTTTTCTACGGTTCAGTTATACGCAGTATTTT; CDR3: CASSFLRFSYTQYF
size: many; D: TRBD2; J: TRBJ2-5; V: TRBV7-2; DNA: TGTGCCAGCAGCTTAGGAGTAGCGGGGGGAGAGGGAGAGACCCAGTACTTC; CDR3: CASSLGVAGGEGETQYF
size: .; D: .; J: TRBJ1-2; V: TRBV6-5; DNA: TGTGCCAGCAGTCCCTACTATGCCCTTGTTAAGTTCGGCTATGGCTACACCTTC; CDR3: CASSPYYALVKFGYGYTF
size: .; D: TRBD1; J: TRBJ1-4; V: TRBV7-9; DNA: TGTGCCAGCAGCATTAACAGGGGGCTTTATAATGAAAAACTGTTTTTT; CDR3: CASSINRGLYNEKLFF
size: few; D: .; J: TRBJ2-5; V: TRBV6-5; DNA: TGTGCCAGCAGTTACTCGTCGGGGGTGGAGACCCAGTACTTC; CDR3: CASSYSSGVETQYF
size: .; D: .; J: TRBJ1-2; V: TRBV6-5; DNA: TGTGCCAGCAGCCCTCCGTTGGGGGCCAACTATGGCTACACCTTC; CDR3: CASSPPLGANYGYTF
size: few; D: .; J: TRBJ2-1; V: TRBV7-6; DNA: TGTGCCAGCAGTCCAGGGGGCGGGGGCCTTTACAATGAGCAGTTCTTC; CDR3: CASSPGGGGLYNEQFF